This is a list of T cell receptor beta chains from one sample in a study of control samples from healthy donors and cancer patients. Data came from immunoSEQ multiplex PCR; TCRdb stores just in-frame clones and leaves some out. Of fewer than 150,000 clones listed, 85% to 95% are singletons. Sample: blood. The receptors here all came from a man aged 18-30 years in good health. Both conserved end residues are part of each CDR3. The D gene is left open where the match is weak. For some rows the clone size is stated as once, few or many, or as a class when expanded; others skip it.

j_gene,d_gene,v_gene,abundance,CDR3aa,CDR3nt
TRBJ2-3,.,TRBV6-2/TRBV6-3,.,CASSLVRTDTQYF,TGTGCCAGCAGTCTCGTCCGGACAGATACGCAGTATTTT
TRBJ1-3,.,TRBV11-2,.,CASSLRANSGNTIYF,TGTGCCAGCAGCTTGCGGGCTAACTCTGGAAACACCATATATTTT
TRBJ1-1,.,TRBV29-1,.,CSVEFRLSNTEAFF,TGCAGCGTTGAATTTAGACTCTCGAACACTGAAGCTTTCTTT
TRBJ2-1,.,TRBV6-5,.,CASSSGDRNEQFF,TGTGCCAGCAGTTCCGGGGACCGCAATGAGCAGTTCTTC
TRBJ1-1,.,TRBV30,.,CAWSDDSRTEAFF,TGTGCCTGGAGTGACGACAGTCGAACTGAAGCTTTCTTT
TRBJ1-2,.,TRBV11-2,once,CASSLPRGGNYGYTF,TGTGCCAGCAGCCTCCCCAGGGGTGGAAACTATGGCTACACCTTC
TRBJ1-2,TRBD1,TRBV6-5,.,CASREGATNYGYTF,TGTGCCAGCAGGGAGGGGGCGACTAACTATGGCTACACCTTC
TRBJ1-2,.,TRBV19,.,CATISDVYGYTF,TGTGCCACCATCTCGGACGTGTATGGCTACACCTTC
TRBJ1-1,TRBD1,TRBV15,.,CATSRGVTGANTEAFF,TGTGCCACCAGCAGAGGGGTGACAGGGGCGAACACTGAAGCTTTCTTT
TRBJ1-2,TRBD1,TRBV9,.,CASSVTGEYGYTF,TGTGCCAGCAGCGTCACAGGGGAGTATGGCTACACCTTC
TRBJ1-1,.,TRBV5-1,.,CASSLEANTEAFF,TGCGCCAGCAGCTTGGAAGCGAACACTGAAGCTTTCTTT